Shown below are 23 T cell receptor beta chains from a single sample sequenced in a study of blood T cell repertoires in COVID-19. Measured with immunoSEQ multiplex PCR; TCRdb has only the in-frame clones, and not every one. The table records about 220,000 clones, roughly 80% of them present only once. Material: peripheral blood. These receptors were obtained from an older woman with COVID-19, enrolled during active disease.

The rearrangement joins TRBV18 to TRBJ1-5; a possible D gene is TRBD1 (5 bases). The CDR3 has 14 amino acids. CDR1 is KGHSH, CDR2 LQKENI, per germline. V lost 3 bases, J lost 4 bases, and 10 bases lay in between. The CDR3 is CASSPMTENQPQHF. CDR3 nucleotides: TGTGCCAGCTCACCTATGACAGAAAATCAGCCCCAGCATTTT.

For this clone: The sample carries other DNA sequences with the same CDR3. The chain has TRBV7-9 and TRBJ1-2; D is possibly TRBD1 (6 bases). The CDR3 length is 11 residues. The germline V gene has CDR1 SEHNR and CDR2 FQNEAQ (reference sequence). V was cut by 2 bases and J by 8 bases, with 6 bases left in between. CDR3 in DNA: TGTGCCAGCAGCTTACAGGGGGGCTACACCTTC. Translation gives CASSLQGGYTF. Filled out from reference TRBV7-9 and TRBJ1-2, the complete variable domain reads DTGVSQNPRHKITKRGQNVTFRCDPISEHNRLYWYRQTLGQGPEFLTYFQNEAQLEKSRLLSDRFSAERPKGSFSTLEIQRTEQGDSAMYLCASSLQGGYTFGSGTRLTVV.

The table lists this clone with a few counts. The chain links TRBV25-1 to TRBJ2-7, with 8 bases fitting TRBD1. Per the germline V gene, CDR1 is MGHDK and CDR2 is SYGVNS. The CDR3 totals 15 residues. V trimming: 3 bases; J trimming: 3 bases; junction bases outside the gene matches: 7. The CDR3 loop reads CASSDAGGVVYEQYF. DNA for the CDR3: TGTGCCAGCAGTGATGCAGGGGGCGTCGTCTACGAGCAGTACTTC.

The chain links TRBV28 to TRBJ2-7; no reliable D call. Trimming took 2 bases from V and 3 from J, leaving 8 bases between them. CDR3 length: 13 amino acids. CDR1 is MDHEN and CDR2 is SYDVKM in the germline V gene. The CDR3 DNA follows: TGTGCCAGCAGTTTAACTCAAATCTACGAGCAGTACTTC. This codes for CASSLTQIYEQYF.

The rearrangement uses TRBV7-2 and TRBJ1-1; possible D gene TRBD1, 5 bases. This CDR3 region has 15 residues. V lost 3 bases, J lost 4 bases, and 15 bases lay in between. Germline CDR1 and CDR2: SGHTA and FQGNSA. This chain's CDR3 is CASSFSQGVGTEAFF. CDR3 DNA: TGTGCCAGCAGCTTTTCCCAAGGGGTTGGCACTGAAGCTTTCTTT.

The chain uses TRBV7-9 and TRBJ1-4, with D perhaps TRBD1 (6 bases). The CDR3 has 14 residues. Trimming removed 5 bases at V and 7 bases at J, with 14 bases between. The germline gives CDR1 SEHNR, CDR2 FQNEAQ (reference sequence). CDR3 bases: TGTGCCAGCAGCCTCCGGGGGGGCGGTGAAAAACTGTTTTTT. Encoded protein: CASSLRGGGEKLFF.

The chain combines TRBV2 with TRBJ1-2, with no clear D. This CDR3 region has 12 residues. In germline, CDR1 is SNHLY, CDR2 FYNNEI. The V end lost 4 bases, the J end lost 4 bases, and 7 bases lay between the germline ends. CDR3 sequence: CASSVVSYGYTF. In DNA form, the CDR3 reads TGTGCCAGCAGTGTGGTCAGCTATGGCTACACCTTC.

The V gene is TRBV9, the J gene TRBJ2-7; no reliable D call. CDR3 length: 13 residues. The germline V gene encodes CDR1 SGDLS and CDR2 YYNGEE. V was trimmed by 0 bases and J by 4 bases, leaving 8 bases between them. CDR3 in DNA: TGTGCCAGCAGCGTAGACGGTTTATACGAGCAGTACTTC. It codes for CASSVDGLYEQYF.

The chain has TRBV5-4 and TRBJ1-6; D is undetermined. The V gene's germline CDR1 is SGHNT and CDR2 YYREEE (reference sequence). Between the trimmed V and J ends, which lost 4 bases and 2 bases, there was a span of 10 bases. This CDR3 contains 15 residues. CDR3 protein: CASSPGGAYNSPLHF. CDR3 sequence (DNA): TGTGCCAGCAGCCCCGGCGGGGCCTATAATTCACCCCTCCACTTT.

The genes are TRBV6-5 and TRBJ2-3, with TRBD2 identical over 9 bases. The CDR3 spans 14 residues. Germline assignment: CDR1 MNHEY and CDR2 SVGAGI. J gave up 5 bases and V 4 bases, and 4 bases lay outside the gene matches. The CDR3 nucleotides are TGTGCCAGCAGTTTTCTAGCGGGGCAAGATACGCAGTATTTT. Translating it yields CASSFLAGQDTQYF.

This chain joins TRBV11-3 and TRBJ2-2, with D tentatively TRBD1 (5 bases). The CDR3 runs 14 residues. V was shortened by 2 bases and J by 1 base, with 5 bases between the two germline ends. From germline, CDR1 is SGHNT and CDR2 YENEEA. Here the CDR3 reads CASSLQGNTGELFF. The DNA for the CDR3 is TGTGCCAGCAGCTTACAGGGGAACACCGGGGAGCTGTTTTTT.

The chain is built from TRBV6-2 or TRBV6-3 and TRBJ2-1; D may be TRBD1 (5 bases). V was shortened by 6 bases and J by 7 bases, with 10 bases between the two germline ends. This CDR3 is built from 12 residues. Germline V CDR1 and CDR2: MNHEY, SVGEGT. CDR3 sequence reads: CASSPRQNEQFF. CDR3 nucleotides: TGTGCCAGCAGCCCGAGACAGAATGAGCAGTTCTTC.

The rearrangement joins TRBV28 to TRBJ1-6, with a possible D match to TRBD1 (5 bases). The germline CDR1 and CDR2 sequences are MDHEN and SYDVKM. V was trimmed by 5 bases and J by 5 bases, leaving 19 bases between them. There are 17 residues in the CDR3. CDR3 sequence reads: CASSKNQGFLDNSPLHF. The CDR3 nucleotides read TGTGCCAGCAGTAAAAACCAGGGTTTCCTTGATAATTCACCCCTCCACTTT.

CDR3: CASSRDNLRNSPLHF. The DNA of the CDR3 is TGTGCCAGCAGCCGGGACAATCTTCGAAATTCACCCCTCCACTTT. The V gene is TRBV6-4, the J gene TRBJ1-6; D might be TRBD1 (6 bases). V lost 6 bases and J 7 bases, leaving 16 bases between the germline ends. The CDR3 length is 15 residues. From germline, CDR1 is MRHNA and CDR2 SNTAGT.

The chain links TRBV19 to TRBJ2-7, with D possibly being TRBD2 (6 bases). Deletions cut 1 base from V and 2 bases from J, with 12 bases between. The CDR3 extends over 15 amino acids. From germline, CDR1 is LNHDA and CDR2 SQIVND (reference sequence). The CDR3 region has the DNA TGTGCCAGTAGTATAGTGGAGGGAGCCCCCTACGAGCAGTACTTC. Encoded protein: CASSIVEGAPYEQYF.

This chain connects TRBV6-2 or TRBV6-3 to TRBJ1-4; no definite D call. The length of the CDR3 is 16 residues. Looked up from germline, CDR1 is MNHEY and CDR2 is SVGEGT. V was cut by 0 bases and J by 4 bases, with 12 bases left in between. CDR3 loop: CASSYSIADFNEKLFF. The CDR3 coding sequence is TGTGCCAGCAGTTACTCGATCGCGGATTTTAATGAAAAACTGTTTTTT.

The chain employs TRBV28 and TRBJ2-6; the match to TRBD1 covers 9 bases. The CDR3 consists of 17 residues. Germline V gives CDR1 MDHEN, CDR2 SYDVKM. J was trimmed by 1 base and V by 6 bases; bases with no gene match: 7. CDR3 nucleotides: TGTGCCAGCAGGTCTCCGGGGACAGGGTCTGGGGCCAACGTCCTGACTTTC. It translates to CASRSPGTGSGANVLTF.

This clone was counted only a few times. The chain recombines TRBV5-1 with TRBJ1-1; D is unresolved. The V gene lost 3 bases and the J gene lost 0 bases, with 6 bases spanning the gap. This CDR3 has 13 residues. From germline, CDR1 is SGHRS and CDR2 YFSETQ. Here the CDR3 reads CASSSTLNTEAFF. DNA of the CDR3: TGCGCCAGCAGCTCAACATTGAACACTGAAGCTTTCTTT. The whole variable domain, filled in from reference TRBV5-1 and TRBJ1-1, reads KAGVTQTPRYLIKTRGQQVTLSCSPISGHRSVSWYQQTPGQGLQFLFEYFSETQRNKGNFPGRFSGRQFSNSRSEMNVSTLELGDSALYLCASSSTLNTEAFFGQGTRLTVV.

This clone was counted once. CDR3 sequence reads: CASSLPYRGYEQYF. CDR3 sequence (DNA): TGTGCCAGCAGCTTACCTTACAGGGGGTACGAGCAGTACTTC. The chain has TRBV11-2 and TRBJ2-7; 8 positions match TRBD1. This CDR3 has 14 amino acids. CDR1 and CDR2 (germline): SGHAT, FQNNGV. V was clipped by 2 bases and J by 4 bases; unmatched bases: 4.

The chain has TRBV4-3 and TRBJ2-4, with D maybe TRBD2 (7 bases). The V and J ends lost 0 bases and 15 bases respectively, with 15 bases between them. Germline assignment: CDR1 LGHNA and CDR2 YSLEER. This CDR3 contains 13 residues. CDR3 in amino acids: CASSQDRGGLTYF. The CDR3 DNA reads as TGCGCCAGCAGCCAAGATAGGGGGGGACTAACGTACTTC.

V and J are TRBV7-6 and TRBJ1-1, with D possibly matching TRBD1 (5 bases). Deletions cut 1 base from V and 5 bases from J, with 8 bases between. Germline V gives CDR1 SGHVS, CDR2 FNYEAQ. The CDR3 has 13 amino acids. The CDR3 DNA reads TGTGCCAGCAGCTTAGGGGGGGGGACTGAAGCTTTCTTT. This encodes CASSLGGGTEAFF.

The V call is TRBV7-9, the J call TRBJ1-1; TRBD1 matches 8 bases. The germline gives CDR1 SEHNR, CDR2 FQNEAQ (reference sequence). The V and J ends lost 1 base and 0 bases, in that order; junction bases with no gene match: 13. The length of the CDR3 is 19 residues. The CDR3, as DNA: TGTGCCAGCAGCTTAGTTATATGGAGACAGGGGCGACTGAACACTGAAGCTTTCTTT. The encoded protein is CASSLVIWRQGRLNTEAFF.

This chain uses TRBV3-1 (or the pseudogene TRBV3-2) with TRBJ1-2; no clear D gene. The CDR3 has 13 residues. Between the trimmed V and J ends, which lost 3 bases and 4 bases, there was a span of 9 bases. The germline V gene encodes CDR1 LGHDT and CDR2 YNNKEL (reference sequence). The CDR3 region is CASSQNGGYGYTF. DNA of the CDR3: TGTGCCAGCAGCCAGAACGGTGGCTATGGCTACACCTTC.